This T cell receptor beta chain was documented in a study of T-cell reconstitution after alpha-beta-depleted transplantation in children. Per the germline V gene, CDR1 is DFQATT and CDR2 is SNEGSKA (reference sequence). CDR3 size: 14 residues. Trimming took 5 bases from V and 1 from J; bases not matched to a gene: 3. For TCRbeta, the library was prepared with unique molecular identifiers. TCRdb re-analysed the PCR reads in MiXCR, keeping a single row per CDR3 protein. The data show approximately 340,000 distinct CDR3 sequences, with around 10% seen just once and approximately 2.3% held by the top ten.

The specimen was PBMCs from the stem cell graft donor, collected from the stem cell graft. The rearrangement uses TRBV20-1 and TRBJ2-1; 9 bases line up with TRBD1. The clonotype was recovered from a human donor who donated a stem cell graft to a child with acute lymphoblastic leukemia. The chain's CDR3 is CSAPGQGSYNEQFF. The CDR3 DNA is TGCAGTGCTCCAGGACAGGGGTCCTACAATGAGCAGTTCTTC.